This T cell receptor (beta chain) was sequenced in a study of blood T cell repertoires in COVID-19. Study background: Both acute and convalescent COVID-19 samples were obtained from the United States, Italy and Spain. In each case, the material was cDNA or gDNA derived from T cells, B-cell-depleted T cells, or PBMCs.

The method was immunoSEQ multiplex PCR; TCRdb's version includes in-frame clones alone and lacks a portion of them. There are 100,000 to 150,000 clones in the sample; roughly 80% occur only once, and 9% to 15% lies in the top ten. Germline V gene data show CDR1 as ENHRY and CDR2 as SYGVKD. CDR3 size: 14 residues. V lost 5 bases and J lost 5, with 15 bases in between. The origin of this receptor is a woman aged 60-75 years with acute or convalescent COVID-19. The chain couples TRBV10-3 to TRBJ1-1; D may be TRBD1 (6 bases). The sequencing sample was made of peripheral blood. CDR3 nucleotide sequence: TGTGCCATCAGTACAGGGCCCTCCCGTACTGAAGCTTTCTTT. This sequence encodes CAISTGPSRTEAFF.